Each of the 3 T cell receptor beta chains below was sequenced from the same sample in a study of blood T cells in healthy people across ages. A sample-barcoded 5' primer and a J-beta primer mix were used in a second PCR of about 6 to 12 cycles. TCRdb used MiXCR to reprocess the 5' RACE reads, holding one entry per CDR3 protein. The repertoire holds over 950,000 distinct CDR3 sequences, with roughly 50% as singletons. The sequenced sample was blood. The receptor source for this set is a woman aged 60-75 years in good health.

This clonotype was counted between two and nine times. This chain uses TRBV4-1 with TRBJ2-7, with a weak D call TRBD1 (5 bases). V lost 3 bases and J lost 4, with 16 bases in between. Germline lookup yields CDR1 MGHRA and CDR2 YSYEKL. The CDR3 runs to 15 residues. CDR3 protein: CASSHQGEVGYEQYF. The CDR3 DNA reads TGCGCCAGCAGCCACCAGGGCGAGGTTGGGTACGAGCAGTACTTC.

This clonotype appeared once. V and J are TRBV6-2 or TRBV6-3 and TRBJ2-3, with 8 nucleotides matching TRBD1. The ends lost 6 bases at V and 4 bases at J; junction bases unmatched: 6. CDR3 size: 14 residues. CDR1 MNHEY and CDR2 SVGEGT come from the germline V gene. The CDR3 loop is CASRPTGAADTQYF. The CDR3 DNA follows: TGTGCCAGCAGGCCGACAGGGGCGGCAGATACGCAGTATTTT.

The rearrangement joins TRBV5-1 to TRBJ2-7; 7 positions agree with TRBD1. Per the germline V gene, CDR1 is SGHRS and CDR2 is YFSETQ. V shed 2 bases and J 1 base; nucleotides not matched to a gene: 6. The CDR3 covers 15 residues. CDR3 nucleotides: TGCGCCAGCAGCTTCGGGACAGTTGTATCCTACGAGCAGTACTTC. This codes for CASSFGTVVSYEQYF.